A single sample is the source of the 25 T cell receptor beta chains below, sequenced in a study of ipilimumab plus nivolumab after autologous stem cell transplantation. Produced via immunoSEQ multiplex PCR; TCRdb's table is partial and in-frame only. The data hold some 46,000 clones, with 88% observed a single time. Specimen: PBMCs, collected in a trial of ipilimumab plus nivolumab as post-transplant consolidation. The receptor set was obtained from a male donor with multiple myeloma.

The chain recombines TRBV7-9 with TRBJ2-7; D is perhaps TRBD2 (6 bases). This CDR3 is built from 15 residues. The V end lost 5 bases, the J end lost 3 bases, and 17 bases lay between the germline ends. Germline CDR1 SEHNR, CDR2 FQNEAQ (reference sequence). The CDR3, as DNA: TGTGCCAGCAGCCAGGGCCGGGGGAAAGGCTACGAGCAGTACTTC. Translation: CASSQGRGKGYEQYF.

The chain uses TRBV5-1 and TRBJ2-1, with D uncertain. The germline V gene has CDR1 SGHRS and CDR2 YFSETQ. The V gene lost 0 bases and the J gene lost 5 bases, with 6 bases spanning the gap. The CDR3 runs to 13 residues. CDR3 sequence: CASSLEVNNEQFF. The CDR3 nucleotides read TGCGCCAGCAGCTTGGAGGTGAACAATGAGCAGTTCTTC.

In its sample, this clone was seen once. In DNA form, the CDR3 reads TGTGCCAGCAGTGAAGATGGGACAGACTATGGCTACACCTTC. Protein: CASSEDGTDYGYTF. V usage is TRBV6-1 and J usage is TRBJ1-2; TRBD1 matches 7 bases. The germline gives CDR1 MNHNS, CDR2 SASEGT. CDR3 length: 14 residues. J was trimmed by 3 bases and V by 1 base; bases with no gene match: 2.

This clone was detected only a few times. The chain combines TRBV5-6 with TRBJ2-2; D ambiguous. The V end was cut by 3 bases, the J end by 6 bases, with 21 bases between. Germline-derived CDR1 and CDR2 are SGHDT and YYEEEE. There are 17 residues in the CDR3. CDR3 coding DNA: TGTGCCAGCAGCTCGTCCGCCTTAGGAGAATATGCCGGGGAGCTGTTTTTT. It specifies CASSSSALGEYAGELFF.

The rearrangement links TRBV7-2 to TRBJ2-7, with 8 positions matching TRBD1. In germline, CDR1 is SGHTA, CDR2 FQGNSA. The CDR3 has 14 residues. V shed 5 bases and J 3 bases; nucleotides not matched to a gene: 6. The CDR3 here is CASSQDRGSYEQYF. As DNA, the CDR3 is TGTGCCAGCAGCCAAGACAGGGGTAGCTACGAGCAGTACTTC.

V gene TRBV19 combines with J gene TRBJ2-7; a possible D gene is TRBD2 (6 bases). CDR1 is LNHDA and CDR2 is SQIVND in the germline V gene (reference sequence). CDR3 length: 16 residues. Trimming left V 3 bases short and J 2 bases short, with 17 bases between. The CDR3 DNA sequence: TGTGCCAGTAGTATCGGTGGGGTGGAGGGAGCCTACGAGCAGTACTTC. It codes for CASSIGGVEGAYEQYF.

The J gene is TRBJ2-7, the V gene TRBV19, with 9 nucleotides matching TRBD2. This CDR3 is 14 amino acids long. Germline CDR1 is LNHDA and CDR2 is SQIVND (reference sequence). V shed 5 bases, J shed 3 bases, and the junction held 5 bases outside the gene matches. The CDR3 spells CASSFLAGNYEQYF. CDR3 coding DNA: TGTGCCAGTAGTTTCCTAGCGGGGAACTACGAGCAGTACTTC.

This rearrangement joins TRBV2 to TRBJ1-5; D unresolved. There are 14 residues in the CDR3. V was pared by 5 bases and J by 7 bases, with 15 bases between. Germline CDR1 SNHLY, CDR2 FYNNEI. The CDR3 reads CASSTTGNGQPQHF. CDR3 nucleotide sequence: TGTGCCAGCAGTACGACGGGAAACGGGCAGCCCCAGCATTTT. The variable domain in full, with the rest retrieved from reference TRBV2 and TRBJ1-5, is EPEVTQTPSHQVTQMGQEVILRCVPISNHLYFYWYRQILGQKVEFLVSFYNNEISEKSEIFDDQFSVERPDGSNFTLKIRSTKLEDSAMYFCASSTTGNGQPQHFGDGTRLSIL.

As concerns this clone: The junction departs from the called germline gene at one end, perhaps through a read error. V and J are TRBV27 and TRBJ2-5; D remains unclear. CDR1 MNHEY and CDR2 SMNVEV come from the germline V gene (reference sequence). This CDR3 spans 13 amino acids. The CDR3 DNA reads as TGTGCCAGCAGTTTTTACTCACAAGAGACCCGGTACTTC. It codes for CASSFYSQETRYF.

This clone has just one count. V is TRBV28 and J is TRBJ2-2; D uncertain. Germline lookup yields CDR1 MDHEN and CDR2 SYDVKM. Trimming took 6 bases from V and 4 from J, leaving 9 bases between them. The length of the CDR3 is 13 residues. Here the CDR3 reads CASRTPGTGELFF. CDR3 in DNA: TGTGCCAGCAGAACTCCTGGCACCGGGGAGCTGTTTTTT.

The chain combines TRBV4-1 with TRBJ1-5, with D uncertain. Trimming cost V 5 bases and J 4 bases, with 12 bases left between them. The CDR3 has 14 residues. Germline values: CDR1 MGHRA, CDR2 YSYEKL. In DNA, the CDR3 is TGCGCCAGCAGCGGTCCGGGCACAAATCAGCCCCAGCATTTT. This sequence encodes CASSGPGTNQPQHF.

The gene calls are TRBV30 and TRBJ2-5, with 7 bases matching TRBD2. The CDR3 has 13 residues. CDR1 GTSNPN and CDR2 SVGIG come from the germline V gene (reference sequence). J was trimmed by 5 bases and V by 2 bases; bases with no gene match: 5. CDR3 protein: CAWSHGGGETQYF. The CDR3 DNA follows: TGTGCCTGGAGTCACGGGGGAGGGGAGACCCAGTACTTC.

The V call is TRBV27, the J call TRBJ2-3, with a weak D call TRBD2 (5 bases). Trimming pared 0 bases from V and 7 bases from J, leaving 11 bases between. The CDR3 length is 14 residues. Germline assignment: CDR1 MNHEY and CDR2 SMNVEV (reference sequence). The CDR3 DNA reads as TGTGCCAGCAGTTTATCGCCCCCCGGGAATACGCAGTATTTT. Amino acids: CASSLSPPGNTQYF.

The rearrangement links TRBV4-1 to TRBJ1-2, with D possibly being TRBD1 (5 bases). The germline V and J ends were trimmed by 4 bases and 8 bases, with 23 bases remaining between them. Germline assignment: CDR1 MGHRA and CDR2 YSYEKL. The CDR3 has 16 amino acids. CDR3 amino acids: CASSRPIRGRETGYTF. DNA for the CDR3: TGCGCCAGCAGCCGCCCCATAAGGGGCCGAGAGACCGGCTACACCTTC.

V usage is TRBV5-1 and J usage is TRBJ2-7; 7 nucleotides align to TRBD1. Germline values: CDR1 SGHRS, CDR2 YFSETQ. The CDR3 consists of 14 residues. Losses at the gene ends were 3 bases for V and 2 bases for J; bases not matched to a gene: 5. CDR3 loop: CASSSGTATYEQYF. For the CDR3, the DNA is TGCGCCAGCAGCTCCGGGACAGCAACCTACGAGCAGTACTTC.

In its sample, this clone was seen a few times. The CDR3 loop reads CASSNRTGSWGYTF. The CDR3 nucleotides are TGTGCCAGCAGCAACAGGACAGGCTCATGGGGCTACACCTTC. The V gene is TRBV21-1, the J gene TRBJ1-2; the table's D call, TRBD1, was not checked against the DNA. TRBV21-1 is labeled a pseudogene. The CDR3 totals 14 residues.

The genes are TRBV13 and TRBJ1-2; D gene uncertain. The CDR3 is made up of 11 amino acids. The ends were cut back, 4 bases at V and 7 bases at J, with 7 bases in the middle. Germline assignment: CDR1 PRHDT and CDR2 FYEKMQ (reference sequence). CDR3 residues: CASSSGSGYTF. The CDR3 DNA reads as TGTGCCAGCAGCTCAGGTTCTGGCTACACCTTC. The full variable domain, in which reference TRBV13 and TRBJ1-2 provide the parts outside the CDR3, is AAGVIQSPRHLIKEKRETATLKCYPIPRHDTVYWYQQGPGQDPQFLISFYEKMQSDKGSIPDRFSAQQFSDYHSELNMSSLELGDSALYFCASSSGSGYTFGSGTRLTVV.

V usage is TRBV5-1 and J usage is TRBJ2-1; no clear D gene. V was trimmed by 3 bases and J by 0 bases, leaving 4 bases between them. CDR3 length: 13 residues. Germline V gives CDR1 SGHRS, CDR2 YFSETQ. DNA of the CDR3: TGCGCCAGCAGCTCCGACTCCTACAATGAGCAGTTCTTC. This translates into CASSSDSYNEQFF. The whole variable domain, remainder taken from reference TRBV5-1 and TRBJ2-1, is KAGVTQTPRYLIKTRGQQVTLSCSPISGHRSVSWYQQTPGQGLQFLFEYFSETQRNKGNFPGRFSGRQFSNSRSEMNVSTLELGDSALYLCASSSDSYNEQFFGPGTRLTVL.

The table lists this clone with a count of one. The rearrangement joins TRBV11-2 to TRBJ1-4; D is uncertain. The CDR3 sequence is 14 residues long. Germline V gives CDR1 SGHAT, CDR2 FQNNGV. V shed 2 bases and J shed 8 bases, with 12 bases lying between them. The CDR3 DNA reads TGTGCCAGCAGCTTACTGGTAAATGGGGAAAAACTGTTTTTT. It yields the protein CASSLLVNGEKLFF.

The rearrangement uses TRBV2 and TRBJ2-1, with 8 positions matching TRBD1. Losses at the gene ends were 10 bases for V and 2 bases for J; bases not matched to a gene: 4. Germline loops: CDR1 SNHLY, CDR2 FYNNEI. There are 13 residues in the CDR3. The CDR3 sequence: CATQDRAYNEQFF. In DNA form, the CDR3 reads TGTGCCACCCAGGACAGGGCCTACAATGAGCAGTTCTTC. The full variable domain, with the rest looked up from reference TRBV2 and TRBJ2-1, is EPEVTQTPSHQVTQMGQEVILRCVPISNHLYFYWYRQILGQKVEFLVSFYNNEISEKSEIFDDQFSVERPDGSNFTLKIRSTKLEDSAMYFCATQDRAYNEQFFGPGTRLTVL.

This chain joins TRBV7-2 and TRBJ2-2; D is unclear. The ends were cut back, 2 bases at V and 6 bases at J, with 4 bases in the middle. The CDR3 runs to 12 residues. From germline, CDR1 is SGHTA and CDR2 FQGNSA. The CDR3: CASSLYAGELFF. CDR3 nucleotides: TGTGCCAGCAGCTTATATGCCGGGGAGCTGTTTTTT. The full variable domain, its missing parts supplied by reference TRBV7-2 and TRBJ2-2, is GAGVSQSPSNKVTEKGKDVELRCDPISGHTALYWYRQSLGQGLEFLIYFQGNSAPDKSGLPSDRFSAERTGGSVSTLTIQRTQQEDSAVYLCASSLYAGELFFGEGSRLTVL.

The rearrangement uses TRBV4-1 and TRBJ1-2, with D possibly TRBD1 on 5 matching bases. Trimming removed 1 base from V and 5 bases from J, with 14 bases in between. CDR1 is MGHRA and CDR2 is YSYEKL in the germline V gene. CDR3 length equals 15 residues. The CDR3, as DNA: TGCGCCAGCAGCCAAGGCGTGGTGGGGGGATATGGCTACACCTTC. This gives the protein CASSQGVVGGYGYTF.

The CDR3 DNA is TGTGCCAGCAGCCACGAGGGACTAGCGGGAGTCTTGGAGACCCAGTACTTC. It codes for CASSHEGLAGVLETQYF. The chain uses TRBV13 and TRBJ2-5; 14 positions match TRBD2. Germline trimming cut 5 bases from V and 5 bases from J; bases unmatched to any gene: 10. The CDR3 is 17 residues long. From germline, CDR1 is PRHDT and CDR2 FYEKMQ (reference sequence).

The chain links TRBV1 to TRBJ2-7; TRBD1, the table's D call, lacks a check against the DNA. TRBV1 is a pseudogene locus. The CDR3 covers 14 residues. The chain's CDR3 is CTSSQVLGQPEQYF. CDR3 DNA: TGCACCAGCAGCCAAGTTTTGGGACAGCCCGAGCAGTACTTC.

V is TRBV4-2 and J is TRBJ1-6; no clear D gene. Trimming removed 1 base at V and 8 bases at J, with 21 bases between. CDR3 length equals 18 residues. Germline V gives CDR1 LGHNA, CDR2 YNFKEQ. The CDR3 DNA reads as TGTGCCAGCAGCCAAGGAGAGAAGGGAAGCCCCATGGATTCACCCCTCCACTTT. Amino acid sequence: CASSQGEKGSPMDSPLHF.